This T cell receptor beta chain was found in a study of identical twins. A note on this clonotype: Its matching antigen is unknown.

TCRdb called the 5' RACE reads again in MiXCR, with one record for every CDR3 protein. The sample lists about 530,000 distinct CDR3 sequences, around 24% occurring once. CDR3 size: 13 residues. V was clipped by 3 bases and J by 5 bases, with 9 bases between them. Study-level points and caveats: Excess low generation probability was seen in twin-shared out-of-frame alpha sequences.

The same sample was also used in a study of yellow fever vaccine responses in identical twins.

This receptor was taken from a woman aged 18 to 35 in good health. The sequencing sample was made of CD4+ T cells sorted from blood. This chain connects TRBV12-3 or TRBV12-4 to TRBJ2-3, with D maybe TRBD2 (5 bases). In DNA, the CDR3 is TGTGCCAGCAGTTTTGGAGGAAGAGATACGCAGTATTTT. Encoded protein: CASSFGGRDTQYF.